Listed below are T cell receptor beta chains from one sample, sequenced in a study of cytomegalovirus exposure and HLA in healthy donors. The data were produced by immunoSEQ multiplex PCR, yet TCRdb's version contains in-frame clones alone and is incomplete. The sample lists around 150,000 clones, about 76% occurring once. The sequencing sample was made of PBMCs. These receptors were collected from a woman aged 40 to 50 in good health and CMV-seronegative. CDR3s include the opening cysteine and the closing phenylalanine or tryptophan. D genes are given only for firm matches. Some rows mark clone size as missing; the rest say once, few, many or name a class of expanded clone.

abundance: NA
v_gene: TRBV9
j_gene: TRBJ1-2
d_gene: NA
CDR3nt: TGTGCCAGCAGCTCCCTAGTGGGAAAGGGGCCTTATGGCTACACCTTC
CDR3aa: CASSSLVGKGPYGYTF

abundance: few
v_gene: TRBV4-3
j_gene: TRBJ1-4
d_gene: NA
CDR3nt: TGCGCCAGCAGCCAAACTGGGGGCAAGCCCAATGAAAAACTGTTTTTT
CDR3aa: CASSQTGGKPNEKLFF

abundance: NA
v_gene: TRBV9
j_gene: TRBJ1-5
d_gene: TRBD1
CDR3nt: TGTGCCACCGCGGGACAGGGAAATAGAGTAAGGAGCAATCAGCCCCAGCATTTT
CDR3aa: CATAGQGNRVRSNQPQHF

abundance: NA
v_gene: TRBV5-1
j_gene: TRBJ2-7
d_gene: NA
CDR3nt: TGCGCCAGCACCCCGGGACAAATTACCTACGAGCAGTACTTC
CDR3aa: CASTPGQITYEQYF

abundance: NA
v_gene: TRBV5-1
j_gene: TRBJ2-3
d_gene: NA
CDR3nt: TGCGCCAGCGTTCTGAACCCAGGGGCGCTCGGAGATACGCAGTATTTT
CDR3aa: CASVLNPGALGDTQYF

abundance: NA
v_gene: TRBV7-8
j_gene: TRBJ2-2
d_gene: NA
CDR3nt: TGTGCCAGCAGCTTAGGCCGCACAGCTTACACCGGGGAGCTGTTTTTT
CDR3aa: CASSLGRTAYTGELFF

abundance: NA
v_gene: TRBV5-8
j_gene: TRBJ1-6
d_gene: NA
CDR3nt: TGTGCCAGCAGCTTTGGGGGGAACACACTCCTCGCTTCACCCCTCCACTTT
CDR3aa: CASSFGGNTLLASPLHF

abundance: NA
v_gene: TRBV27
j_gene: TRBJ2-7
d_gene: NA
CDR3nt: TGTGCCAGCAGTTTAGTGGGGCCCCAGGGCGAGCAGTACTTC
CDR3aa: CASSLVGPQGEQYF

abundance: NA
v_gene: TRBV28
j_gene: TRBJ1-2
d_gene: TRBD1
CDR3nt: TGTGCCAGCTCTGGGGTGCAGACAGGGGCGTGGGGCTACACCTTC
CDR3aa: CASSGVQTGAWGYTF

abundance: NA
v_gene: TRBV6-6
j_gene: TRBJ1-1
d_gene: NA
CDR3nt: TGTGCCAGCAGTTTGCGGGATAGCCGCACTGAAGCTTTCTTT
CDR3aa: CASSLRDSRTEAFF

abundance: NA
v_gene: TRBV4-2
j_gene: TRBJ1-1
d_gene: NA
CDR3nt: TGTGCCAGCAGCCAAGAGTGGTACATGAACACTGAAGCTTTCTTT
CDR3aa: CASSQEWYMNTEAFF

abundance: NA
v_gene: TRBV6-5
j_gene: TRBJ1-5
d_gene: TRBD1
CDR3nt: TGTGCCAGCAGCACGCAGACAGGGGGCGGACAGCCCCAGCATTTT
CDR3aa: CASSTQTGGGQPQHF

abundance: NA
v_gene: TRBV5-1
j_gene: TRBJ2-2
d_gene: NA
CDR3nt: TGCGCCAGCAGCTTGGCCATTGTAGGGGTGGACACCGGGGAGCTGTTTTTT
CDR3aa: CASSLAIVGVDTGELFF

abundance: NA
v_gene: TRBV4-1
j_gene: TRBJ2-5
d_gene: NA
CDR3nt: TGCGCCAGCAGCCAAGATCAGGGCCGTTACTTC
CDR3aa: CASSQDQGRYF

abundance: NA
v_gene: TRBV4-1
j_gene: TRBJ1-2
d_gene: NA
CDR3nt: TGCGCCAGCAGCCAAGTTGGGGGGGTTAACTATGGCTACACCTTC
CDR3aa: CASSQVGGVNYGYTF

abundance: once
v_gene: TRBV5-6
j_gene: TRBJ2-7
d_gene: TRBD1
CDR3nt: TGTGCCAGCGCCCCGGCCAGGACAGGGAGTACCTACGAGCAGTACTTC
CDR3aa: CASAPARTGSTYEQYF